This TCR beta chain was sequenced during a study of blood T cells in healthy people across ages (dated by TCRdb to between 2014 and 2016). About the investigation overall: In model experiments, template switching captured about one uniquely barcoded TCR beta cDNA molecule for every two T cells. Using deep sequencing normalized with unique cDNA molecular identifiers, the study measured how TCR beta repertoire diversity changes with age. Donors were grouped into four age groups: young (average roughly 15 years), middle-aged (39), aged (about 59) and long-lived (just over 80). Donors of different ages were randomly distributed across sequencing lanes to avoid experimental bias. Two additional independent replicas of 1 million unique cDNA reads from the same blood draw were analyzed for two donors (one aged 18 to 29 and one aged 80 or older).

After removal of 6 bases from V and 2 bases from J, the junction retains 15 bases not matched to a gene. CDR1 and CDR2 are read off the germline V gene (reference sequence) as SGHKS and YYEKEE. From cysteine to phenylalanine, the CDR3 is 20 amino acids long. Only the CDR3 region is kept as DNA, spanning 60 bases read in frame from base 1. The 40 or so donors, aged about 6 to 95 years, were systemically healthy Caucasian individuals from Russia. Each donor gave around 9 milliliters of peripheral blood, collected into EDTA-treated Vacutainer tubes. Ficoll-Paque density-gradient centrifugation was used to isolate PBMCs, with at least 7 million obtained per sample. Total RNA, at least 6 micrograms per sample, was extracted from PBMCs with Trizol reagent. Naive CD45RAhigh/CD27high T cell percentages were measured by flow cytometry on a PBMC aliquot from every donor. Points the paper makes about the study in general: Because profiling used bulk unsorted PBMCs, naive and antigen-experienced compartments could not be compared conclusively. Compared with the aged group, the long-lived group had more naive CD4+ T cells, fewer expanded clones and increased TCR diversity, a pattern suggesting age selection. Because donor CMV infection status was unknown, age-related changes in expanded clonotypes were potentially confounded. Estimates of total diversity from one million sequenced T cells were regarded as lower bounds and underestimates. There was a strong correlation between observed TCR beta diversity and the percentage of naive T cells measured by flow cytometry. As age increased, observed TCR beta diversity per million T cells dropped in a roughly linear way, and a significant reduction was already evident by age 40.

Libraries were built with 5' RACE. The run used an Illumina HiSeq 2500. A second PCR of roughly 6 to 11 cycles was run with a J-beta primer mix and a sample-barcoded 5' primer. A unique molecular identifier was introduced onto each TCR beta cDNA molecule by a template-switch 5' adaptor carrying 12 random nucleotides. Each sample yielded at least 2.5 million CDR3-containing paired-end reads. All of the RNA was converted into first-strand cDNA using the Mint cDNA synthesis kit, with a TRBC-specific oligonucleotide serving as the primer. Following uracil-DNA glycosylase treatment, a first 18-cycle PCR with universal primers M1SS and BC2_uni_R was performed on all cDNA. Per the original workflow: Each sample was normalized by randomly selecting 1 million high-quality reads, each carrying a distinct molecular identifier. Instead of being binned into consensus sequences, reads with shared molecular identifiers were discarded. MiTCR, run with a Q25 quality threshold and the strictest error-elimination algorithm, handled CDR3 identification, clonotype clustering and error correction. A nonparametric unseen species model with Euler transformation was used to estimate lower-bound total TCR beta diversity. Starting from the raw public reads, TCRdb applied fastp trimming at Q25, assembled clones with MiXCR and retained in-frame beta chains. One record per CDR3 amino acid sequence lists the most common genes and DNA. TCRdb, not the original authors, processed these V and J calls. The sample data list some 750,000 distinct CDR3 sequences, and approximately 22% of these were observed just once. The biggest ten clones account for 22% of the sample.

With respect to this clonotype: Its antigen is still unknown. The input lacks base qualities; no much larger clone sits a single base away.

The chain joins TRBV5-5 to TRBJ2-2; TRBD2 agrees with 14 junctional bases. Sequenced material: blood. The source of this sequence is a man aged 70 or older in good health. The DNA sequence is as follows: TGTGCCAGCACCCACCCCAGGGGACTAGCGGGAGACATAAACACCGGGGAGCTGTTTTTT. It is translated as CASTHPRGLAGDINTGELFF.